This T cell receptor beta chain stems from a study of beta chain features in type 1 diabetes. Study observations and caveats: There were fewer insertions and more deletions at the VDJ junctions of type 1 diabetes patients.

Reverse transcribing all isolated RNA meant expressed TCRB transcripts were sequenced. Libraries were prepared by immunoSEQ multiplex PCR; TCRdb keeps only in-frame clonotypes and omits some of them. The data contain approximately 330,000 clones, approximately 10% of them singletons. This clone came up a few times. Antigen: not known. Other DNA sequences in this specimen translate into the identical CDR3. The V end lost 6 bases, the J end lost 2 bases, and 9 bases lay between the germline ends. CDR1 is SQVTM, CDR2 ANQGSEA, per germline. The CDR3 has 12 amino acids. The TCR originated in a young woman in good health. The chain employs TRBV29-1 and TRBJ2-3; tentatively, D is TRBD1 (6 bases). Sample: naive CD4+ T cells from blood. CDR3 residues: CSVDSLTDTQYF. The CDR3 bases are TGCAGCGTGGACAGCCTCACAGATACGCAGTATTTT.